This record concerns one TCR beta chain sequence. Its matching antigen is unknown. The study sampled nominally healthy donors, though unrecorded immune exposures were likely. PCR involved 60 Vbeta and 13 Jbeta primers. Clones were read by immunoSEQ multiplex PCR, and TCRdb kept only the in-frame ones, dropping some. This repertoire shows some 120,000 clones, around 75% found once; its top ten account for less than 5%. These data originate in a study of cytomegalovirus exposure and HLA in healthy donors. Study results and limitations: Further analysis, carried out later, found HLA-associated TCR beta chains more clonally expanded than equally common other chains. About 180 TCR beta chains were listed as cytomegalovirus-associated. V- and J-gene trimming in TCR beta was tied to a missense DCLRE1C variant by an analysis performed later.

Germline CDR1 reads SGDLS; CDR2 reads YYNGEE. The length of the CDR3 is 13 residues. The chain couples TRBV9 to TRBJ2-7, with a tentative D call TRBD2 (5 bases). The J call could be wrong; TRBJ2-5 is a better fit for the DNA end. The origin of this receptor is a man aged 55 to 70 in good health and CMV-seropositive. Material: PBMCs. The CDR3 coding sequence is TGTGCCAGCAGCGTAGGTCTAGCAGAGACCCAGTACTTC. Its protein product is CASSVGLAETQYF.